The 15 T cell receptor beta chains below come from one sample, sequenced in a study of tumor-infiltrating lymphocytes in primary liver carcinoma. For blood RNA, unsorted whole blood served as the source, and germline DNA was extracted too. The investigators made TCR beta cDNA from about 510 ng total RNA, using a constant-region primer. A slightly modified ARM-PCR protocol with three nested multiplex PCR rounds produced these TCR beta libraries. Researchers ran the first two PCR rounds for approximately 10 cycles each with TRBV1-TRBV30 forward primers and a C-beta reverse primer. TCRdb reprocessed the multiplex PCR reads with MiXCR, giving one entry per CDR3 protein. The sample consists of approximately 330,000 distinct CDR3 sequences, almost 65% of them appearing once. Sequencing used peripheral blood. Source of these receptors: a man in his forties with primary liver carcinoma and hepatitis B virus infection.

This clonotype turned up a few times. One end of the junction is discordant with germline, which a read error may explain. This chain links TRBV4-3 with TRBJ2-5; 9 nucleotides align to TRBD2. The CDR3 runs 16 residues. Germline V lookup: CDR1 LGHNA, CDR2 YSLEER. The CDR3 region is CASSQGSLAGQEAQYF. The CDR3 nucleotides are TGCGCCAGCAGCCAAGGTTCCCTAGCGGGGCAAGAGGCCCAGTACTTC.

There are many counts of this clonotype. The chain carries TRBV10-2 and TRBJ1-1, with D maybe TRBD1 (6 bases). CDR1 is WSHSY, CDR2 SAAADI, per germline. V shed 4 bases and J shed 1 base, with 10 bases lying between them. CDR3 size: 14 residues. The CDR3 region has the DNA TGCGCCAGCAGTGTCGACAGGAGGAACACTGAAGCTTTCTTT. Translation: CASSVDRRNTEAFF.

Concerning this clonotype: A much larger clonotype is one base distant, so this may be a read error. CDR3 protein: CASIRTGTSSYEQCF. CDR3 sequence (DNA): TGTGCCAGCATTAGGACAGGGACAAGCTCCTACGAGCAGTGCTTC. The chain recombines TRBV6-1 with TRBJ2-7; 8 nucleotides line up with TRBD1. This CDR3 is 15 amino acids long. Per the germline V gene, CDR1 is MNHNS and CDR2 is SASEGT.

This clonotype came up many times. The rearrangement joins TRBV29-1 to TRBJ1-2; no clear D. Germline V gene data show CDR1 as SQVTM and CDR2 as ANQGSEA. The CDR3 contains 12 residues. Trimming removed 4 bases at V and 3 bases at J, with 9 bases between. The CDR3 spells CSVVAAHYGYTF. The CDR3 DNA sequence: TGCAGCGTTGTCGCAGCCCACTATGGCTACACCTTC.

The sample holds many counts of this clonotype. The genes are TRBV12-3 or TRBV12-4 and TRBJ1-2; D not resolved. V was trimmed by 2 bases and J by 6 bases, leaving 13 bases between them. This CDR3 is built from 14 residues. This CDR3 is CASSLRALVNGYTF. The CDR3 region has the DNA TGTGCCAGCAGTTTAAGGGCCCTGGTGAATGGCTACACCTTC.

This clonotype was seen more than once but under ten times. This chain connects TRBV5-1 to TRBJ2-1, with 9 bases fitting TRBD1. Germline loops: CDR1 SGHRS, CDR2 YFSETQ. The CDR3 is made up of 15 amino acids. The J segment lost 8 bases and the V segment lost 4 bases, leaving 10 bases of the junction unmatched. The CDR3 sequence is CASSLGDRVGDEQFF. The CDR3 bases are TGCGCCAGCAGCCTAGGGGACAGGGTAGGCGATGAGCAGTTCTTC.

The chain employs TRBV5-6 and TRBJ1-2; 10 bases map to TRBD1. Germline trimming cut 5 bases from V and 8 bases from J; bases unmatched to any gene: 12. This CDR3 has 15 residues. Germline V gene data show CDR1 as SGHDT and CDR2 as YYEEEE. The CDR3 loop reads CASSFAPGQGIGYTF. The CDR3 coding sequence is TGTGCCAGCAGTTTCGCACCGGGACAGGGGATCGGCTACACCTTC.

As for this clonotype: Compared with germline, one end of the junction differs, possibly owing to a read error. This chain connects TRBV11-2 to TRBJ2-5; TRBD2 agrees at 8 bases. CDR1 and CDR2 from the germline V gene are SGHAT and FQNNGV. This CDR3 spans 14 amino acids. CDR3 region: CTRSLTSGEETQYF. In DNA form, the CDR3 reads TGTACCAGAAGCTTAACTAGCGGAGAAGAGACCCAGTACTTC.

Remarks on this clonotype: A much bigger clone sits one base away, suggesting this may be a read error. This chain connects TRBV5-6 to TRBJ1-5; D is unresolved. Trimming cost V 0 bases and J 6 bases, with 13 bases left between them. The CDR3 contains 15 residues. Germline V gene sequence: CDR1 SGHDT, CDR2 YYEEEE. Here the CDR3 reads CASSLVGEPLQPQHF. The CDR3 bases are TGTGCCAGCAGCTTGGTTGGGGAGCCCCTTCAGCCCCAGCATTTT.

A word on this clonotype: This may arise from a read error, as a much more abundant clone is one base away. The rearrangement uses TRBV6-5 and TRBJ1-2; D is possibly TRBD1 (6 bases). Germline CDR1 MNHEY, CDR2 SVGAGI. The CDR3 extends over 14 amino acids. Trimming took off 2 bases at V and 8 bases at J, with 15 bases between the two ends. In DNA form, the CDR3 reads TGTGCCAGCAGTTACGGCGACAGGTGTGGAGGCTACACCTTC. Amino acids: CASSYGDRCGGYTF.

This chain connects TRBV5-6 to TRBJ1-2; 7 positions agree with TRBD1. Germline V gene lookup returns CDR1 SGHDT and CDR2 YYEEEE. The trim removed 4 bases at V and 7 bases at J, leaving 7 bases unmatched. The CDR3 spans 13 residues. CDR3 residues: CASSRGQEIGYTF. The CDR3 nucleotides read TGTGCCAGCAGCAGAGGACAGGAGATTGGCTACACCTTC.

This clonotype is large (0.1 to 1%) within its sample. At one end the junction does not follow the germline gene, possibly because of a read error. This chain joins TRBV11-2 and TRBJ2-1; no firm D call. CDR1 SGHAT and CDR2 FQNNGV come from the germline V gene. The CDR3 sequence is 12 residues long. The CDR3 DNA sequence: TGTGCCAGCAGCCCCTCCCACAATGAGCAGTTCTTC. Amino acid sequence: CASSPSHNEQFF.

A few counts support this clonotype. The gene calls are TRBV14 and TRBJ1-1, with 7 bases identical to TRBD1. Germline assignment: CDR1 SGHDN and CDR2 FVKESK. The CDR3 runs 13 residues. The junction had 9 bases not matched to a gene; V was cut back by 4 bases and J by 10 bases. The CDR3 DNA sequence: TGTGCCAGCAGCCCTCCGACAGGGTTGGTAGCTTTCTTT. Translation: CASSPPTGLVAFF.

On this clonotype: The junction departs from germline at one end; a sequencing error may be responsible. The gene calls are TRBV6-6 and TRBJ2-7, with 7 bases lining up with TRBD1. CDR3 length equals 15 residues. Germline CDR1 and CDR2: MNHNY and SVGAGI (reference sequence). The CDR3 region has the DNA TGTGCCAGCAGTTACGTCCGGGACAGTTCCTACGAGCATTACTTC. Amino acid sequence: CASSYVRDSSYEHYF.

The count of this clonotype is one. Germline is not matched at one junction end, which may reflect a read error. The chain recombines TRBV11-2 with TRBJ2-7, with D unresolved. Germline-derived CDR1 and CDR2 are SGHAT and FQNNGV. CDR3 length: 14 residues. The CDR3: CASSLDMGTYEQYF. In DNA, the CDR3 is TGTGCCAGCAGTTTAGACATGGGGACCTACGAGCAGTACTTC.